This record looks at one T cell receptor (beta chain) sequence and its context. The assay was immunoSEQ multiplex PCR, and TCRdb's table has in-frame clones only and misses some. The sample yields about 100,000 clones, 91% seen once. The data were taken from a study of T cell changes during pregnancy in multiple sclerosis. This CDR3 comprises 13 residues. The germline CDR1 and CDR2 sequences are MNHNS and SASEGT. Trimming at V came to 11 bases and at J to 0 bases, leaving 5 bases not matched to a gene. This TCR derives from a female donor with multiple sclerosis, enrolled in a pregnancy study. The chain links TRBV6-1 to TRBJ1-2; 8 bases match TRBD1. Sequenced here: peripheral blood, sampled in the second trimester of pregnancy. This CDR3 is CAGWDRTNYGYTF. DNA for the CDR3: TGTGCCGGCTGGGACAGGACTAACTATGGCTACACCTTC.